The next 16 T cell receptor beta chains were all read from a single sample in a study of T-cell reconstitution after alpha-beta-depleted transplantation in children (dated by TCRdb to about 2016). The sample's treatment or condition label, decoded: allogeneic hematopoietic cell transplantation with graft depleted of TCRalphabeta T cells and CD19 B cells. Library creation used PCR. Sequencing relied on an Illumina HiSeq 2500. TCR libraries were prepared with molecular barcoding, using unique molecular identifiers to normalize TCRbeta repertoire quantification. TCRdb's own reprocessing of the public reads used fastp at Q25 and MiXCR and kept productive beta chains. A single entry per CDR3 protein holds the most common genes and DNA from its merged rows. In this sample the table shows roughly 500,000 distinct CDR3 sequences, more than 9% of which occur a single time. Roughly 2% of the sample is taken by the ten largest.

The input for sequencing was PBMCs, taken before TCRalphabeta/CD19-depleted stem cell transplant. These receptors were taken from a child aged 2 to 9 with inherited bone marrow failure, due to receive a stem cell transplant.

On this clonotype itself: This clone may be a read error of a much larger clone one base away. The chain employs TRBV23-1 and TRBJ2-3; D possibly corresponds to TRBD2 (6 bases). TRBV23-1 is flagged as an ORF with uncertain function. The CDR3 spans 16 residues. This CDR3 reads CASTQPGGGGTDTQYF. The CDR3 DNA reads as TGCGCCAGCACTCAACCGGGTGGAGGGGGCACAGATACGCAGTATTTT.

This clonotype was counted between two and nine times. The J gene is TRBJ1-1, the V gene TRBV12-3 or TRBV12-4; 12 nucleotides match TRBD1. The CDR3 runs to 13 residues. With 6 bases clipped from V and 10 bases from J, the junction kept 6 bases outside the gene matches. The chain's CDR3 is CASRGQGARVAFF. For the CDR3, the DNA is TGTGCCAGCAGGGGACAGGGGGCGAGGGTAGCTTTCTTT.

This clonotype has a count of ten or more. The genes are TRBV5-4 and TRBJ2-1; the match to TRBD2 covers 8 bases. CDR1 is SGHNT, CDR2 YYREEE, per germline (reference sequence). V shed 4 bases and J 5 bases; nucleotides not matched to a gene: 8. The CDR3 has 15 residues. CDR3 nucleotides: TGTGCCAGCAGCCCCAGCGGGAGTGGTGACAATGAGCAGTTCTTC. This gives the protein CASSPSGSGDNEQFF.

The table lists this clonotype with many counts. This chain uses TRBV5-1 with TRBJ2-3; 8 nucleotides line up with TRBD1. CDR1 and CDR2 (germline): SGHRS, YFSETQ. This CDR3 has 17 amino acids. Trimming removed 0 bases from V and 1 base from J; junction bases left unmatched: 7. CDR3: CASSLGQGLIGTDTQYF. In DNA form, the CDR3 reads TGCGCCAGCAGCTTGGGACAGGGGCTGATCGGCACAGATACGCAGTATTTT.

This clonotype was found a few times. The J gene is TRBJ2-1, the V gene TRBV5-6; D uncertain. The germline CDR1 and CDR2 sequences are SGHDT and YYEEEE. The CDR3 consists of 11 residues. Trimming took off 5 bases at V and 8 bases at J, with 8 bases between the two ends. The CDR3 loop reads CASSIIYEQFF. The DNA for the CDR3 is TGTGCCAGCAGTATAATATATGAGCAGTTCTTC.

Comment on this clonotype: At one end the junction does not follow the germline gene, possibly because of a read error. The CDR3 DNA reads TGTGCCGGCTCCCGCGACAGGGCCTATCAGCCCCAGCATTTT. Residues: CAGSRDRAYQPQHF. This chain uses TRBV18 with TRBJ1-5; the match to TRBD1 covers 7 bases. The CDR3 loop spans 14 amino acids. Germline CDR1 reads KGHSH; CDR2 reads LQKENI.

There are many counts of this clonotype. The CDR3 DNA sequence: TGCGCCAGCAGCCATCTCCTGTCGCAGGGACTAGCGGACACAGATACGCAGTATTTT. Amino acids: CASSHLLSQGLADTDTQYF. The V call is TRBV4-3, the J call TRBJ2-3; 11 nucleotides line up with TRBD2. The germline CDR1 and CDR2 sequences are LGHNA and YSLEER. The V segment lost 3 bases and the J segment 2 bases; nucleotides outside the gene matches: 13. CDR3 size: 19 residues.

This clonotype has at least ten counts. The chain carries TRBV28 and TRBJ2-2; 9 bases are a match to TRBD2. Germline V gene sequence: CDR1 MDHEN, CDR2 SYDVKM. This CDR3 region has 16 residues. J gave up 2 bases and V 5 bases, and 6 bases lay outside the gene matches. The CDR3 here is CASSPGLALNTGELFF. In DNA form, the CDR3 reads TGTGCCAGCAGTCCCGGACTAGCGTTAAACACCGGGGAGCTGTTTTTT.

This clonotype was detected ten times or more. The CDR3 loop is CASSSSLDRADTQYF. The CDR3 DNA reads TGTGCCAGCAGCTCCTCCTTAGACAGGGCAGATACGCAGTATTTT. The chain uses TRBV7-9 and TRBJ2-3, with TRBD1 identical over 7 bases. Germline V gives CDR1 SEHNR, CDR2 FQNEAQ (reference sequence). V dropped 4 bases and J dropped 4; count of bases not matched to a gene: 8. This CDR3 contains 15 residues.

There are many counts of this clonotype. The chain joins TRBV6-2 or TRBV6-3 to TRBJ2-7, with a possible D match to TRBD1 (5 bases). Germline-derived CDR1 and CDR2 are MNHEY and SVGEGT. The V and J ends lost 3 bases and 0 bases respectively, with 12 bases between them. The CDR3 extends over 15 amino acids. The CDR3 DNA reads TGTGCCAGCAGTTATCCCCGACAGTCCTCCTACGAGCAGTACTTC. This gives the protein CASSYPRQSSYEQYF.

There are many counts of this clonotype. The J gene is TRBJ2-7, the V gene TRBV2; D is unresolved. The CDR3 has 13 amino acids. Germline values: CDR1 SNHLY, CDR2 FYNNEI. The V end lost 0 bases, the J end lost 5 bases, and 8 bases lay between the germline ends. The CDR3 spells CASSEAETHEQYF. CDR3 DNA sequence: TGTGCCAGCAGTGAAGCGGAGACACACGAGCAGTACTTC.

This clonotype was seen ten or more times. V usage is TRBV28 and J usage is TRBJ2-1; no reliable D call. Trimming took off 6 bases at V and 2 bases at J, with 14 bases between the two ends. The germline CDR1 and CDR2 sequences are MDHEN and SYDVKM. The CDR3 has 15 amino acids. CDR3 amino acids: CASRSRTATYNEQFF. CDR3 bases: TGTGCCAGCAGGTCCCGAACTGCAACCTACAATGAGCAGTTCTTC.

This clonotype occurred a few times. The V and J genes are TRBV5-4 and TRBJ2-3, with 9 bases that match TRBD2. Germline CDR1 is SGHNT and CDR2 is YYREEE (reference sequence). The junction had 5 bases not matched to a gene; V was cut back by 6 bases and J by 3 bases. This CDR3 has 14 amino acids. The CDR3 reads CASTQREATDTQYF. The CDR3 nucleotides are TGTGCCAGCACTCAGCGGGAGGCGACAGATACGCAGTATTTT. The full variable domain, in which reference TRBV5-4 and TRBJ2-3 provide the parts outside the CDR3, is ETGVTQSPTHLIKTRGQQVTLRCSSQSGHNTVSWYQQALGQGPQFIFQYYREEENGRGNFPPRFSGLQFPNYSSELNVNALELDDSALYLCASTQREATDTQYFGPGTRLTVL.

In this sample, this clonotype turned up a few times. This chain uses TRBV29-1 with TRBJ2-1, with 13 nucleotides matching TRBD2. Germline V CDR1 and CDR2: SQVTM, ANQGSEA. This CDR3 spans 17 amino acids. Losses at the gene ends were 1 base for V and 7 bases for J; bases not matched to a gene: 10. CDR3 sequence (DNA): TGCAGCGTTGAAGGGCTCGGACTAGCGGGAGCAGCTAATGAGCAGTTCTTC. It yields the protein CSVEGLGLAGAANEQFF.

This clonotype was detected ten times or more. The CDR3 region has the DNA TGTGCCAGCAGTTTTGGGGGCTACGAAGGGGAGACCCAGTACTTC. Its protein product is CASSFGGYEGETQYF. V and J are TRBV12-3 or TRBV12-4 and TRBJ2-5, with a tentative D call TRBD1 (6 bases). V lost 3 bases, J lost 5 bases, and 16 bases lay in between. The CDR3 covers 15 residues.

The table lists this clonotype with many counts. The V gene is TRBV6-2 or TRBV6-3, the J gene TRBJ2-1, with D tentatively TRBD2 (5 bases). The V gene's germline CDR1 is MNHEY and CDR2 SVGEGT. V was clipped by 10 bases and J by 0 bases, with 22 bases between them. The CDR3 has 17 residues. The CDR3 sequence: CATAVRSGLSSYNEQFF. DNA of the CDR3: TGTGCCACCGCGGTTAGGAGCGGACTTAGCTCCTACAATGAGCAGTTCTTC.